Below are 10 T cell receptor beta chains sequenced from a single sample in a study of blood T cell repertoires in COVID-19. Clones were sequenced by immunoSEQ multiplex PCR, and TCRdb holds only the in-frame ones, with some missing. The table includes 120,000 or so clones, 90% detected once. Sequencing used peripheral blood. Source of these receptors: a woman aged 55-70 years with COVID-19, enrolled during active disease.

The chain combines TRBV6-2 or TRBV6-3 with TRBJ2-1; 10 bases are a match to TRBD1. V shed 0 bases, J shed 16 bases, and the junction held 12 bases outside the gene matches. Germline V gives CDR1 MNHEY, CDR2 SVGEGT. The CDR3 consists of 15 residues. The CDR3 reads CASSYSMVAGQGHFF. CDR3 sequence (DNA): TGTGCCAGCAGTTACTCGATGGTAGCGGGACAGGGGCATTTCTTC.

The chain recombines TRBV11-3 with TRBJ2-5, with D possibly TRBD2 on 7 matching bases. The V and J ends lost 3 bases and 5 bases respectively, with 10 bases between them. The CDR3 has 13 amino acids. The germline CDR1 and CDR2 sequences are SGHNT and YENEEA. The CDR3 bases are TGTGCCAGCAGCTTGCGGGGGCTGGAGACCCAGTACTTC. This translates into CASSLRGLETQYF.

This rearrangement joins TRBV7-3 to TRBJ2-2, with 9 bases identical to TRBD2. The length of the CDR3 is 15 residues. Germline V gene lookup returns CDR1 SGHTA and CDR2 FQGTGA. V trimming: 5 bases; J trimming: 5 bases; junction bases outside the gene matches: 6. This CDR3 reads CASSGGTSLTGELFF. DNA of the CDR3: TGTGCCAGCAGCGGGGGGACTAGCCTAACCGGGGAGCTGTTTTTT.

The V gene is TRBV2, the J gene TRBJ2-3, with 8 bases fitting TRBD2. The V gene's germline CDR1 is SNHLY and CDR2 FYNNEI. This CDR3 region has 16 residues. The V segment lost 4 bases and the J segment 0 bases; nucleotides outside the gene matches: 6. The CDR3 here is CASSAEAGVSTDTQYF. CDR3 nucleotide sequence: TGTGCCAGCAGTGCTGAAGCGGGGGTGAGCACAGATACGCAGTATTTT.

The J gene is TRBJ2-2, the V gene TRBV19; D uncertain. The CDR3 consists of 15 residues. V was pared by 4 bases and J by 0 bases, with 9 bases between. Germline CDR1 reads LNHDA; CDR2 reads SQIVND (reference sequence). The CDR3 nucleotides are TGTGCCAGTAGTACGTACACCGCGAACACCGGGGAGCTGTTTTTT. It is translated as CASSTYTANTGELFF.

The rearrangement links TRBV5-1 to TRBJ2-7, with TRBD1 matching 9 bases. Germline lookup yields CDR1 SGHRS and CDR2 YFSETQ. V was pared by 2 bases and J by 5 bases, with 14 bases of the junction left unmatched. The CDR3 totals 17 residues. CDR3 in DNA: TGCGCCAGCAGCTTCCGTATAACCGGACAGGGGAGCCACGAGCAGTACTTC. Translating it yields CASSFRITGQGSHEQYF.

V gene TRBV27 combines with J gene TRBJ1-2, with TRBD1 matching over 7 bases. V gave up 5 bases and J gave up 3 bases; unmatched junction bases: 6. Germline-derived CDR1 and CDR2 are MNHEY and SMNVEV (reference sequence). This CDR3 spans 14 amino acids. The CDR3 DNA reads TGTGCCAGCAGTATGACAGGGAGCTACTATGGCTACACCTTC. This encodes CASSMTGSYYGYTF.

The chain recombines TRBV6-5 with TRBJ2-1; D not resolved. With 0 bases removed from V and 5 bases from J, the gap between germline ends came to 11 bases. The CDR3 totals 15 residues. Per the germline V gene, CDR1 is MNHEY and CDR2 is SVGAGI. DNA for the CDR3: TGTGCCAGCAGTTACTCGAGGCGTTTCAACAATGAGCAGTTCTTC. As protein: CASSYSRRFNNEQFF.

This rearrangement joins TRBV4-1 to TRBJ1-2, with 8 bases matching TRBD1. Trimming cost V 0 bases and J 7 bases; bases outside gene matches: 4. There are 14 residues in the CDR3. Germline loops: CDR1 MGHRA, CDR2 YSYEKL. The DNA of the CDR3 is TGCGCCAGCAGCCAAGAAAACAGGGGGTTTGGCTACACCTTC. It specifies CASSQENRGFGYTF.

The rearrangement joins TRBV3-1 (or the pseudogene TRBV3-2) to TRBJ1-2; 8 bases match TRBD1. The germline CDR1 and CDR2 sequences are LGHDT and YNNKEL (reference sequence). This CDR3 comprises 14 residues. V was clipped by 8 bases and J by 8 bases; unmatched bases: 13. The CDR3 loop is CASSQRDRGQGYTF. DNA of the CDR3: TGTGCCAGCTCCCAGAGAGACAGGGGCCAGGGCTACACCTTC.